These T cell receptor beta chains were read from a single sample in a study of T cells in Graves' hyperthyroidism and ophthalmopathy. One entry per CDR3 protein results from TCRdb running MiXCR on the multiplex PCR reads. The sample shows over 200,000 distinct CDR3 sequences, roughly 14% of them seen only once. Sequencing input: blood. The receptors were sampled from a woman in her 40s with Graves' hyperthyroidism that later progressed to Graves' ophthalmopathy. The CDR3 runs from the conserved cysteine through the conserved F or W. The D gene is left open where the match is weak. Some rows mark clone size as missing; the rest say once, few, many or name a class of expanded clone.

d_call: NA; v_call: TRBV5-1; j_call: TRBJ2-1; clone_size: many; cdr3_nt: TGCGCCAGCAGCTTGGTAGTAGGAGAGGAGTCTGAGCAGTTCTTC; cdr3_aa: CASSLVVGEESEQFF
d_call: TRBD2; v_call: TRBV27; j_call: TRBJ2-2; clone_size: many; cdr3_nt: TGTGCCAGCAGTTTTTCTAGCGGGAGTATTATGGGGGAGCTGTTTTTT; cdr3_aa: CASSFSSGSIMGELFF
d_call: NA; v_call: TRBV25-1; j_call: TRBJ1-2; clone_size: few; cdr3_nt: TGTGCCAGCAGGGGGGTTGGTAACTATGGCTACACCTTC; cdr3_aa: CASRGVGNYGYTF
d_call: NA; v_call: TRBV12-3/TRBV12-4; j_call: TRBJ1-1; clone_size: many; cdr3_nt: TGTGCCAGCAGTACCAGGGGTCAGAACACTGAAGCTTTCTTT; cdr3_aa: CASSTRGQNTEAFF
d_call: NA; v_call: TRBV9; j_call: TRBJ1-5; clone_size: few; cdr3_nt: TGTGCCAGCAGCGTAGACGGGTCGGGCAATCAGCCCCAGCATTTT; cdr3_aa: CASSVDGSGNQPQHF
d_call: NA; v_call: TRBV28; j_call: TRBJ1-5; clone_size: many; cdr3_nt: TGTGCCAGCAGTTTAGTTGAAGGGACCCAGCCCCAGCATTTT; cdr3_aa: CASSLVEGTQPQHF
d_call: TRBD2; v_call: TRBV7-8; j_call: TRBJ2-1; clone_size: many; cdr3_nt: TGTGCCAGCAGCCAGGGACTAGCGGGTTCTCTTGAGCAGTTCTTC; cdr3_aa: CASSQGLAGSLEQFF
d_call: NA; v_call: TRBV19; j_call: TRBJ1-5; clone_size: NA; cdr3_nt: TGTGCCAGTAGCCCCGGGCCCCGCAATCAGCCCCAGCATTTT; cdr3_aa: CASSPGPRNQPQHF
d_call: NA; v_call: TRBV6-5; j_call: TRBJ2-1; clone_size: many; cdr3_nt: TGTGCCAGCAGTTACTCGGGTGAGCAGTTCTTC; cdr3_aa: CASSYSGEQFF
d_call: NA; v_call: TRBV11-2; j_call: TRBJ2-5; clone_size: many; cdr3_nt: TGTGCCAGCAGCTCAATCCGTGCGGGGGAGACCCAGTACTTC; cdr3_aa: CASSSIRAGETQYF
d_call: NA; v_call: TRBV10-3; j_call: TRBJ1-1; clone_size: many; cdr3_nt: TGTGCCATCAGTGCGGGAACTGAAGCTTTCTTT; cdr3_aa: CAISAGTEAFF
d_call: TRBD2; v_call: TRBV12-3/TRBV12-4; j_call: TRBJ2-2; clone_size: many; cdr3_nt: TGTGCCAGCAGCGGACTAGCTACGAACACCGGGGAGCTGTTTTTT; cdr3_aa: CASSGLATNTGELFF
d_call: NA; v_call: TRBV5-1; j_call: TRBJ1-3; clone_size: NA; cdr3_nt: TGCGCCAGCAGCTTGAAAGGTGCAGGGAACGGAAACACCATATATTTT; cdr3_aa: CASSLKGAGNGNTIYF
d_call: NA; v_call: TRBV30; j_call: TRBJ2-2; clone_size: many; cdr3_nt: TGTGCCTGGAGTGTTTTGGTGACCGGGGAGCTGTTTTTT; cdr3_aa: CAWSVLVTGELFF
d_call: NA; v_call: TRBV28; j_call: TRBJ2-7; clone_size: many; cdr3_nt: TGTGCCAGCAATAGTGGGCCCAACTACGAGCAGTACTTC; cdr3_aa: CASNSGPNYEQYF
d_call: TRBD1; v_call: TRBV20-1; j_call: TRBJ1-2; clone_size: many; cdr3_nt: TGCAGTGCTGTGACAGGGGGCAATCTCTATGGCTACACCTTC; cdr3_aa: CSAVTGGNLYGYTF
d_call: NA; v_call: TRBV29-1; j_call: TRBJ2-5; clone_size: many; cdr3_nt: TGCAGCGTTGGGGGGGACAACCAAGAGACCCAGTACTTC; cdr3_aa: CSVGGDNQETQYF
d_call: NA; v_call: TRBV2; j_call: TRBJ2-7; clone_size: few; cdr3_nt: TGTGTCAGCAGTTACAGGGAGAGCTCCTACGAGCAGTACTTC; cdr3_aa: CVSSYRESSYEQYF
d_call: NA; v_call: TRBV24-1; j_call: TRBJ1-1; clone_size: few; cdr3_nt: TGTGCCACCAGTGCGGGGGGCTCGAACACTGAAGCTTTCTTT; cdr3_aa: CATSAGGSNTEAFF
d_call: NA; v_call: TRBV12-3/TRBV12-4; j_call: TRBJ2-1; clone_size: many; cdr3_nt: TGTGCCAGCAGCTCCTACCTTGGGCATCGGTCAAACGGCGGGGCTGAGCAGTTCTTC; cdr3_aa: CASSSYLGHRSNGGAEQFF
d_call: NA; v_call: TRBV11-3; j_call: TRBJ1-1; clone_size: NA; cdr3_nt: TGTGCCAGCAGCTTAGGAGGGGACTTGAACACTGAAGCTTTCTTT; cdr3_aa: CASSLGGDLNTEAFF
d_call: NA; v_call: TRBV28; j_call: TRBJ2-7; clone_size: many; cdr3_nt: TGTGCCAGCAGTTTAACTAGAAGCTCCTACGAGCAGTACTTC; cdr3_aa: CASSLTRSSYEQYF
d_call: NA; v_call: TRBV5-1; j_call: TRBJ2-7; clone_size: many; cdr3_nt: TGCGCCAGCAGCTTGGGGCCGCAGTACTTC; cdr3_aa: CASSLGPQYF
d_call: NA; v_call: TRBV5-5; j_call: TRBJ2-1; clone_size: NA; cdr3_nt: TGTGCCAGCAGCCACGTGCCGGTAGTCTACAATGAGCAGTTCTTC; cdr3_aa: CASSHVPVVYNEQFF
d_call: TRBD1; v_call: TRBV27; j_call: TRBJ2-7; clone_size: many; cdr3_nt: TGTGCCACCACCGGACAGGGGGCAAGGCAGTACTTC; cdr3_aa: CATTGQGARQYF
d_call: NA; v_call: TRBV29-1; j_call: TRBJ1-1; clone_size: many; cdr3_nt: TGCAGCGTGGTCGAAAACAGGCCGGGCCGGAACACTGAAGCTTTCTTT; cdr3_aa: CSVVENRPGRNTEAFF
d_call: NA; v_call: TRBV2; j_call: TRBJ1-5; clone_size: many; cdr3_nt: TGTGCCAGCAGCCCGGACAGTAATAGCAATCAGCCCCAGCATTTT; cdr3_aa: CASSPDSNSNQPQHF
d_call: NA; v_call: TRBV30; j_call: TRBJ1-3; clone_size: many; cdr3_nt: TGTGCCTGGAGGCTCGGCCCGGTCCGAAACACCATATATTTT; cdr3_aa: CAWRLGPVRNTIYF
d_call: NA; v_call: TRBV19; j_call: TRBJ2-2; clone_size: few; cdr3_nt: TGTGCCAGTAGTACCGCCACAACCCGGGACTCTAACACCGGGGAGCTGTTTTTT; cdr3_aa: CASSTATTRDSNTGELFF
d_call: NA; v_call: TRBV6-1; j_call: TRBJ1-3; clone_size: many; cdr3_nt: TGTGCCAGCAGTGAACTGGGTACCGTTGGAAACACCATATATTTT; cdr3_aa: CASSELGTVGNTIYF